These T cell receptor beta chains were read from a single sample in a study of shared clonotypes between healthy human individuals. Assay: immunoSEQ multiplex PCR; the TCRdb copy retains only in-frame clones and omits some. The sample has roughly 2 million clones, about 94% seen once. The sequencing sample was made of naive CD4+ T cells sorted from blood. These receptor sequences come from a young man in good health. CDR3s include the opening cysteine and the closing phenylalanine or tryptophan. A D gene is named only where the DNA matches it firmly. Clone size is stated in some rows and not others, as once, few, many or a class when expanded.

J: TRBJ1-2; V: TRBV13; size: -; D: -; DNA: TGTGCCAGCAGCTTAGAGGGGGACGGCTACACCTTC; CDR3: CASSLEGDGYTF
J: TRBJ1-2; V: TRBV30; size: -; D: -; DNA: TGTGCCTGGTCGGGGCAAAGCCTCGGCTACACCTTC; CDR3: CAWSGQSLGYTF
J: TRBJ2-3; V: TRBV13; size: -; D: -; DNA: TGTGCCAGCAGCTTAGGGGGAGTGGGCACAGATACGCAGTATTTT; CDR3: CASSLGGVGTDTQYF
J: TRBJ2-2; V: TRBV5-1; size: -; D: TRBD2; DNA: TGCGCCAGCAGCTCGGGACTAGCCGGAGGCACCGGGGAGCTGTTTTTT; CDR3: CASSSGLAGGTGELFF
J: TRBJ2-3; V: TRBV10-3; size: -; D: TRBD2; DNA: TGTGCCATCAGTGTGGTTAGCGGGCCCCAGAGGGGATCTGACACAGATACGCAGTATTTT; CDR3: CAISVVSGPQRGSDTDTQYF
J: TRBJ2-5; V: TRBV5-1; size: -; D: -; DNA: TGCGCCAGCAGCTTGTCTCGACAGGAAGAGACCCAGTACTTC; CDR3: CASSLSRQEETQYF
J: TRBJ2-7; V: TRBV5-1; size: -; D: -; DNA: TGCGCCAGCAGCTTGGGGGGGACCCCTTCCTACGAGCAGTACTTC; CDR3: CASSLGGTPSYEQYF
J: TRBJ2-7; V: TRBV6-1; size: -; D: TRBD1; DNA: TGTGCCAGCACAAAATTACAGGGGGCCGACGAGCAGTACTTC; CDR3: CASTKLQGADEQYF
J: TRBJ1-2; V: TRBV5-1; size: -; D: -; DNA: TGCGCCAGCAGCGCCGACCCGACAGGCCCCTATGGCTACACCTTC; CDR3: CASSADPTGPYGYTF
J: TRBJ2-2; V: TRBV30; size: -; D: -; DNA: TGTGCCTGGAAGGTAAGGGCGACCGGGGAGCTGTTTTTT; CDR3: CAWKVRATGELFF
J: TRBJ2-3; V: TRBV12-2; size: -; D: -; DNA: TGTGCAAGTCGCCCACACGACCTTGGCGAAGGGAGCACAGATACGCAGTATTTT; CDR3: CASRPHDLGEGSTDTQYF
J: TRBJ1-4; V: TRBV9; size: -; D: TRBD1; DNA: TGTGCCAGCAGCCCGACAGGGGGCCGAAATGAAAAACTGTTTTTT; CDR3: CASSPTGGRNEKLFF
J: TRBJ2-7; V: TRBV10-3; size: -; D: -; DNA: TGTGCCATCCGGGGGATAGACTACGAGCAGTACTTC; CDR3: CAIRGIDYEQYF
J: TRBJ1-6; V: TRBV19; size: -; D: TRBD1; DNA: TGTGCCAGTAGGCCTCCGGGACAGAGGAATTCACCCCTCCACTTT; CDR3: CASRPPGQRNSPLHF
J: TRBJ1-1; V: TRBV6-5; size: -; D: -; DNA: TGTGCCAGCAGTTACTCGGGGGCCTTGGGCACTGAAGCTTTCTTT; CDR3: CASSYSGALGTEAFF
J: TRBJ1-1; V: TRBV7-8; size: -; D: -; DNA: TGTGCCAGCAGCGTTTGGTTGCTAGCGAACACTGAAGCTTTCTTT; CDR3: CASSVWLLANTEAFF
J: TRBJ2-2; V: TRBV5-1; size: -; D: -; DNA: TGCGCCAGCACGGGCGACAACACCGGGGAGCTGTTTTTT; CDR3: CASTGDNTGELFF
J: TRBJ2-1; V: TRBV6-5; size: -; D: -; DNA: TGTGCCAGCAGTTATTCTGCGGGACCTTATGAGCAGTTCTTC; CDR3: CASSYSAGPYEQFF
J: TRBJ2-4; V: TRBV27; size: -; D: TRBD1; DNA: TGTGCCAGCAGTGTGGGACAGATAGCCAAAAACATTCAGTACTTC; CDR3: CASSVGQIAKNIQYF
J: TRBJ2-5; V: TRBV2; size: -; D: TRBD2; DNA: TGTGCCAGCAACCACCAATCGGGACTAGCGGAGACCCAGTACTTC; CDR3: CASNHQSGLAETQYF
J: TRBJ1-4; V: TRBV7-8; size: -; D: TRBD1; DNA: TGTGCCAGCAGCACACAGGGGCGGAATGAAAAACTGTTTTTT; CDR3: CASSTQGRNEKLFF
J: TRBJ2-7; V: TRBV2; size: -; D: TRBD2; DNA: TGTGCCAGCAGGTGGACTAGAGAAGTCTTTAACTACGAGCAGTACTTC; CDR3: CASRWTREVFNYEQYF
J: TRBJ1-2; V: TRBV5-5; size: -; D: TRBD1; DNA: TGTGCCAGCAGCGGAGCACAGGGGAGTAACGGCTACACCTTC; CDR3: CASSGAQGSNGYTF
J: TRBJ1-6; V: TRBV6-5; size: -; D: -; DNA: TGTGCCAGCAGTTCAGACAGCGTTAAAAATTCACCCCTCCACTTT; CDR3: CASSSDSVKNSPLHF
J: TRBJ2-7; V: TRBV6-1; size: -; D: TRBD1; DNA: TGTGCCAGCAGCCCAGGGGGTTTAGGCTCCTACGAGCAGTACTTC; CDR3: CASSPGGLGSYEQYF
J: TRBJ1-2; V: TRBV18; size: -; D: -; DNA: TGTGCCAGCTCAACCACCGTAAGTCCTGGCTACACCTTC; CDR3: CASSTTVSPGYTF
J: TRBJ1-2; V: TRBV2; size: -; D: -; DNA: TGTGCCAGCAGTCGGGACTCAGGGAACTATGGCTACACCTTC; CDR3: CASSRDSGNYGYTF
J: TRBJ2-5; V: TRBV5-4; size: -; D: -; DNA: TGTGCCAGCAGCTTGCCCTCGGGCTCGGGAGAGACCCAGTACTTC; CDR3: CASSLPSGSGETQYF
J: TRBJ1-1; V: TRBV28; size: -; D: -; DNA: TGTGCCAGCAAAAGCAGTCCAAACACTGAAGCTTTCTTT; CDR3: CASKSSPNTEAFF
J: TRBJ1-1; V: TRBV7-9; size: -; D: -; DNA: TGTGCCAGCAGCTTCGGACGGAGTGAAGCTTTCTTT; CDR3: CASSFGRSEAFF
J: TRBJ2-6; V: TRBV18; size: -; D: -; DNA: TGTGCCAGCTCACCACAACCCCCAGGGGCTGGGGCCAACGTCCTGACTTTC; CDR3: CASSPQPPGAGANVLTF
J: TRBJ2-1; V: TRBV6-1; size: -; D: -; DNA: TGTGCCACCGCCTCTACAAACAATGAGCAGTTCTTC; CDR3: CATASTNNEQFF
J: TRBJ1-1; V: TRBV9; size: -; D: -; DNA: TGTGCCAGCAGCGTCCGGGAGATTAACACTGAAGCTTTCTTT; CDR3: CASSVREINTEAFF
J: TRBJ1-6; V: TRBV13; size: -; D: TRBD1; DNA: TGTGCCAGCAGCTTAAGACAGGGCACCTATAATTCACCCCTCCACTTT; CDR3: CASSLRQGTYNSPLHF
J: TRBJ2-7; V: TRBV5-1; size: -; D: TRBD1; DNA: TGCGCCAGCAGCCCGGGACAGGGGATCTACGAGCAGTACTTC; CDR3: CASSPGQGIYEQYF
J: TRBJ2-2; V: TRBV11-2; size: once; D: -; DNA: TGTGCCAGCAGCTTCGGATACACCGGGGAGCTGTTTTTT; CDR3: CASSFGYTGELFF
J: TRBJ1-2; V: TRBV7-9; size: -; D: TRBD1; DNA: TGTGCCAGCAGCGCCAGGGATCAGGGGGAATCGTCCTACACCTTC; CDR3: CASSARDQGESSYTF
J: TRBJ2-5; V: TRBV5-6; size: -; D: TRBD2; DNA: TGTGCCAGCAACTTGGGACTAGGGTTTGAGACCCAGTACTTC; CDR3: CASNLGLGFETQYF
J: TRBJ1-1; V: TRBV2; size: -; D: -; DNA: TGTGCCAGCAGAATCTGGACGGAACTGAACACTGAAGCTTTCTTT; CDR3: CASRIWTELNTEAFF
J: TRBJ2-2; V: TRBV2; size: -; D: TRBD1; DNA: TGTGCCAGCAGAAAATCCGGGACAGGGGACACCGGGGAGCTGTTTTTT; CDR3: CASRKSGTGDTGELFF
J: TRBJ2-5; V: TRBV6-1; size: once; D: TRBD2; DNA: TGTGCCAGCAGTGTAAGCGGGGGGATCGTAGGGACCCAGTACTTC; CDR3: CASSVSGGIVGTQYF
J: TRBJ2-2; V: TRBV18; size: -; D: -; DNA: TGTGCCAGCTCACCACGTTTAGGGGACATCACCGGGGAGCTGTTTTTT; CDR3: CASSPRLGDITGELFF
J: TRBJ2-2; V: TRBV10-3; size: -; D: -; DNA: TGTGCCAGCAAGAGGTGGGATGCCGGGGAGCTGTTTTTT; CDR3: CASKRWDAGELFF
J: TRBJ1-2; V: TRBV6-1; size: -; D: -; DNA: TGTGCCAGCAGTGAAGGGGGTCTGGGGAACTATGGCTACACCTTC; CDR3: CASSEGGLGNYGYTF
J: TRBJ1-6; V: TRBV6-1; size: -; D: TRBD1; DNA: TGTGCCAGCAGTGAGGGACCGACAGGGTCCTATAATTCACCCCTCCACTTT; CDR3: CASSEGPTGSYNSPLHF
J: TRBJ1-2; V: TRBV19; size: -; D: -; DNA: TGTGCCAGTACCAACCTCGACGGGTCTAACTATGGCTACACCTTC; CDR3: CASTNLDGSNYGYTF
J: TRBJ2-1; V: TRBV5-1; size: -; D: TRBD1; DNA: TGCGCCAGCAAAGTGCTGGGACAGACTTACAATGAGCAGTTCTTC; CDR3: CASKVLGQTYNEQFF
J: TRBJ1-4; V: TRBV5-8; size: -; D: TRBD1; DNA: TGTGCCAGCAGCCGGGGACAGGGTGGTGAAAAACTGTTTTTT; CDR3: CASSRGQGGEKLFF
J: TRBJ2-7; V: TRBV4-1; size: -; D: -; DNA: TGCGCCAGCAGCCAAGACAGGGGAAGCGGGAAAGGCGGATACGAGCAGTACTTC; CDR3: CASSQDRGSGKGGYEQYF
J: TRBJ2-3; V: TRBV5-6; size: -; D: TRBD1; DNA: TGTGCCAGCAGCTTCGTGACAGGGATGGATACGCAGTATTTT; CDR3: CASSFVTGMDTQYF
J: TRBJ1-1; V: TRBV5-4; size: -; D: TRBD1; DNA: TGTGCCAGCAGCCAAGGACAGGCCTTGAACACTGAAGCTTTCTTT; CDR3: CASSQGQALNTEAFF
J: TRBJ2-2; V: TRBV18; size: -; D: -; DNA: TGTGCCAGCTCACCGGGCACCGGGGAGCTGTTTTTT; CDR3: CASSPGTGELFF
J: TRBJ1-1; V: TRBV6-1; size: once; D: TRBD1; DNA: TGTGCCAGCACTTTACAGGGGGCAGGCGCTGAAGCTTTCTTT; CDR3: CASTLQGAGAEAFF
J: TRBJ2-1; V: TRBV2; size: -; D: -; DNA: TGTGCCAGCAGTGAAGGTGGGACCCGGGCGGTCAATGAGCAGTTCTTC; CDR3: CASSEGGTRAVNEQFF
J: TRBJ2-7; V: TRBV11-2; size: -; D: -; DNA: TGTGCCAGCAGCGTGGGACCGAACGAGCAGTACTTC; CDR3: CASSVGPNEQYF
J: TRBJ1-4; V: TRBV4-1; size: -; D: -; DNA: TGCGCCAGCAGCCAAGCCTTGCCTGAAAAACTGTTTTTT; CDR3: CASSQALPEKLFF